This T cell receptor beta chain was identified in a study of CD8+ T cells in alopecia areata (dated by TCRdb to the late 2010s). Concerning the study at large: The treated patients took part in an open-label pilot trial in which moderate-to-severe alopecia areata was treated with oral tofacitinib at 5 to 10 mg twice daily. In both human patients and the C3H/HeJ mouse model, the study applied high-throughput TCRbeta sequencing to look at T cell clonal expansion in alopecia areata. immunoSEQ multiplex PCR using 35 Vbeta forward primers and 13 Jbeta reverse primers was used to amplify TCRbeta CDR3 regions. Tofacitinib was given for 6 to 18 months, followed by 6 months of follow-up off drug to assess delayed response and recurrence. RNA was obtained with the PAXgene miRNA kit for fixed scalp, the miRNeasy kit for PBMCs, and the RNeasy kit for mouse skin. Disease severity in treated patients was measured with the SALT score, which quantifies the percentage of affected scalp surface area. Clonality in the scalp was compared among normal scalp (n=4), patchy alopecia areata scalp (n=8), and alopecia totalis/universalis scalp (n=8). In humans, TCRbeta sequencing was performed on scalp tissue and on sorted CD4+ and CD8+ peripheral blood T cells from healthy controls and from patients with patchy or totalis/universalis alopecia areata. Biopsies were taken from tofacitinib-treated patients at baseline and at 4 and 24 weeks of treatment, and a later scalp biopsy was taken in several of the tofacitinib-treated patients. Broad study findings and their caveats: Unlike mouse skin, which is dominated by gammadelta T cells, normal human skin has resident alphabeta T cells that are also sequenced, and this complicates analysis of the scalp TCR repertoire. During tofacitinib treatment, many expanded lesional clones remained in scalp and blood, and this persistence may partly explain relapse after treatment is stopped. Lesional scalp, especially in alopecia totalis/universalis, showed higher clonality and more expanded CD8+ clones than normal scalp, suggesting antigenic drive. With tofacitinib, both scalp clonality and the number of expanded CD8+ clones among the top 100 scalp clones went down significantly. Shared TCR sequences between patients were less evident than in mice, which may be partly attributable to HLA diversity in the patient population. Because the treated cohort was small and had only one nonresponder, larger studies are needed to examine links between baseline CD8+ expansion and response.

The time point label corresponds to: 4 weeks on oral tofacitinib. The treatment or condition label on this specimen signifies: oral pan-JAK inhibitor, 5-10 mg twice daily. Peripheral blood and lesional scalp punch biopsies were obtained from patients with alopecia areata. PBMCs were isolated by density centrifugation and stained for CD3, CD4 and CD8, after which CD4+ and CD8+ T cells were sorted on a FACSAria. Library generation was performed with the immunoSEQ multiplex PCR assay. RNA was extracted from all samples and reverse transcribed into cDNA, which served as template for TCR sequencing. SuperScript III was used to make first-strand cDNA, primed with a 2:1 mix of oligo-dT and random hexamers. Amplification bias was assessed with a synthetic immune receptor repertoire, and residual bias was removed computationally. In the authors' own workflow: Raw reads were preprocessed to remove errors, and CDR3 was defined by IMGT conventions from the conserved cysteine to phenylalanine. Clonality was calculated as 1 minus Shannon entropy normalized by log2 of the number of productive unique TCRs. Whether each scalp clone was CD4 or CD8 was inferred by checking scalp TCRbeta sequences against the CD4 and CD8 repertoires from sorted blood. The immuneACCESS repertoire file appears here via TCRdb, limited to in-frame rearrangements. These files lack a portion of the clones; in checked studies, under half of the deficit traces to unresolved V genes, and the cause of the others is not known. Clone size and the V and J calls come from that table; the DNA yielded D and trimming. Within this sample are more than 110,000 clones, with 82% of them counted one time only. Of the sample, roughly 25% is held by the ten largest clones.

The CDR3 numbers 15 residues from cysteine through phenylalanine. The DNA shown is the 45-base CDR3, in frame from base 1. CDR1 and CDR2 (MNHEY, SMNVEV) derive from the germline V gene (reference sequence). For this clone: What this receptor recognizes is not known. No qualities accompany the bases; no much larger clone lies one base away.

Here the sequenced sample was CD8+ T cells sorted from blood, taken at week 4, from a patient treated with tofacitinib. The sequence was collected from a human donor with alopecia areata. The chain is assembled from TRBV27 and TRBJ2-5, with the D gene tentatively TRBD1 or TRBD2, based on 5 matching bases in each. The end of the DNA fits TRBJ2-7 better, so the J call may be wrong. The CDR3 corresponds to CASSTFKGTSYEQYF. The base sequence is TGTGCCAGCAGTACCTTTAAGGGGACCTCCTACGAGCAGTACTTC.